A selection of T cell receptor beta chains follows, all from one sample in a study of memory CD4+ T cells and cytomegalovirus serostatus. Sequencing used immunoSEQ multiplex PCR; TCRdb keeps in-frame clones, though not all of them. Of tens of thousands of clones in the sample, just over 75% are singletons; the top ten hold 1.6%. Sequencing input: memory CD4+ T cells from blood. All receptors come from an adult in good health and CMV-seronegative. CDR3s include the opening cysteine and the closing phenylalanine or tryptophan. A D gene is named only where the DNA matches it firmly. The listing skips clone size in some rows; elsewhere it reads once, few, many or a size class.

>TRBV18|TRBJ2-4|-|-
TGTGCCAGCTCACCAAGGATCCAGGCGCGCATAGCCAAAAACATTCAGTACTTC
CASSPRIQARIAKNIQYF
>TRBV7-9|TRBJ1-1|-|-
TGTGCCAGCAGCAAAATTAGGGGGGGCACTGAAGCTTTCTTT
CASSKIRGGTEAFF
>TRBV27|TRBJ1-2|TRBD1|-
TGTGCCAGCAGTCGGGGACAGGGGATGGAAAGTATGAGGGGCTACACCTTC
CASSRGQGMESMRGYTF
>TRBV5-1|TRBJ1-2|-|once
TGCGCCAGCACCAGAACTACCAATAACTATGGCTACACCTTC
CASTRTTNNYGYTF
>TRBV7-2|TRBJ1-1|-|-
TGTGCCAGCAGCTTAACTCCGGGGGCAGGGGAAGCTTTCTTT
CASSLTPGAGEAFF
>TRBV7-9|TRBJ1-3|TRBD1|few
TGTGCCAGCAGCTATGGGACAGGGGCTGGAAACACCATATATTTT
CASSYGTGAGNTIYF
>TRBV7-9|TRBJ2-7|TRBD2|-
TGTGCCAGCAGCTCCTCCGGGGGGTCCTACGAGCAGTACTTC
CASSSSGGSYEQYF
>TRBV19|TRBJ1-5|-|-
TGTGCCAGCAGAGATTCGGGGGGCGCGGGCAATCAGCCCCAGCATTTT
CASRDSGGAGNQPQHF
>TRBV7-2|TRBJ2-3|-|-
TGTGCCAGCACCGGCCCTACGGGGAGGTCCCTTTTTGGGGATACGCAGTATTTT
CASTGPTGRSLFGDTQYF
>TRBV5-6|TRBJ1-1|-|-
TGTGCCAGCAGCTTGTTGGGGGAAGGTCGGAACACTGAAGCTTTCTTT
CASSLLGEGRNTEAFF
>TRBV5-1|TRBJ2-2|TRBD1|-
TGCGCCAGCAGCTTGGTCCCTGGGACAGCAAACACCGGGGAGCTGTTTTTT
CASSLVPGTANTGELFF
>TRBV7-2|TRBJ2-7|TRBD2|-
TGTGCCAGCAGCTTACAGAGGGGAGGGCATGAGCAGTACTTC
CASSLQRGGHEQYF
>TRBV10-3|TRBJ2-5|TRBD1|-
TGTGCCATCAAACCGACAGGGGGCGCGGAGACCCAGTACTTC
CAIKPTGGAETQYF
>TRBV11-3|TRBJ2-7|TRBD1|-
TGTGCCAGCAGCCCTGGGACAGGGAACTACGAGCAGTACTTC
CASSPGTGNYEQYF
>TRBV14|TRBJ2-4|-|few
TGTGCCAGCAGCCCGTTTCAGGGGAGCATTCAGTACTTC
CASSPFQGSIQYF
>TRBV11-2|TRBJ2-3|-|-
TGTGCCAGCAGCCCGTTGCTTCCCGGCACAGATACGCAGTATTTT
CASSPLLPGTDTQYF
>TRBV27|TRBJ1-2|TRBD1|few
TGTGCCAGCAGTTCCCTACAGGGGTACGTAAGAGGCTACACCTTC
CASSSLQGYVRGYTF
>TRBV11-2|TRBJ2-3|TRBD1|-
TGTGCCAGCAGCTTGGACAGGGGGCAGGGAGATACGCAGTATTTT
CASSLDRGQGDTQYF
>TRBV4-1|TRBJ2-6|-|-
TGCGCCAGCAGCCAAGATTCTGGGAGAAGCTCTGGGGCCAACGTCCTGACTTTC
CASSQDSGRSSGANVLTF
>TRBV5-1|TRBJ1-1|TRBD1|-
TGCGCCAGCAGCGGCGGGACAGGGGCGTTGAACACTGAAGCTTTCTTT
CASSGGTGALNTEAFF
>TRBV9|TRBJ1-1|-|-
TGTGCCAGCAGCCCCGTGGTCGGGGGGCCGGGGAACACTGAAGCTTTCTTT
CASSPVVGGPGNTEAFF
>TRBV7-2|TRBJ2-2|TRBD2|once
TGTGCCAGCAGCTTCGGCGGGAGAGGGTACACCGGGGAGCTGTTTTTT
CASSFGGRGYTGELFF
>TRBV7-2|TRBJ2-3|TRBD2|-
TGTGCCAGCAGCTTATTCCCAGGACTTAGCGGGGACGCGGATACGCAGTATTTT
CASSLFPGLSGDADTQYF
>TRBV19|TRBJ1-1|-|-
TGTGCCAGTAGTCCCCGGACTGTGAACACTGAAGCTTTCTTT
CASSPRTVNTEAFF
>TRBV27|TRBJ2-2|TRBD2|once
TGTGCCAGCAGCTCGGGACTAGCGGGGGGGCCCCTGTTTTTT
CASSSGLAGGPLFF
>TRBV7-2|TRBJ1-2|TRBD1|-
TGTGCCAGCAGCTTAGCGGGACGACAGGGGCCTCCAACCTTC
CASSLAGRQGPPTF
>TRBV19|TRBJ1-5|-|-
TGTGCCAGTAGTATTGCCAGCAATCAGCCCCAGCATTTT
CASSIASNQPQHF
>TRBV14|TRBJ2-5|TRBD1|few
TGTGCCAGCAGCCAAGGAGCAGGGGGCAGAGACCCAAAGAACTTC
CASSQGAGGRDPKNF
>TRBV28|TRBJ1-5|-|few
TGTGCCAGCAGTTTGGTTCAGCACAATCAGCCCCAGCATTTT
CASSLVQHNQPQHF
>TRBV7-2|TRBJ2-1|-|-
TGTGCCAGCAGCTTAGAGAGCCGGGGGACCAATGAGCAGTTCTTC
CASSLESRGTNEQFF
>TRBV7-2|TRBJ1-2|-|-
TGTGCCAGCAGCTTAGGTCGCCTCAGCCGGTATGGCTACACCTTC
CASSLGRLSRYGYTF
>TRBV4-1|TRBJ1-3|-|-
TGCGCCAGCAGCCAGTTGACAGGTATTACTGGAAACACCATATATTTT
CASSQLTGITGNTIYF
>TRBV28|TRBJ1-2|-|-
TGTGCCAGCACCACACCCCCCGGGACGGATGGCTACACCTTC
CASTTPPGTDGYTF
>TRBV7-9|TRBJ2-4|-|-
TGTGCCAGCAGCTTAGCTATGTCTACTCTAGCCAAAAACATTCAGTACTTC
CASSLAMSTLAKNIQYF
>TRBV5-6|TRBJ1-1|TRBD1|-
TGTGCCAGTATAAAGGGACAGGGGGTTATGAACACTGAAGCTTTCTTT
CASIKGQGVMNTEAFF
>TRBV21-1|TRBJ2-5|-|-
TGTGCCAGCAACCCAGGGACAGGCCAAGAGACCCAGTACTTC
CASNPGTGQETQYF
>TRBV5-1|TRBJ2-1|TRBD2|-
TGCGCCAGCACCACTAGCGGGAATCCGTACAATGAGCAGTTCTTC
CASTTSGNPYNEQFF
>TRBV6-5|TRBJ1-1|-|-
TGTGCCAGCAGTTATCAGGAAAGAGCTTTCTTT
CASSYQERAFF
>TRBV7-2|TRBJ1-2|TRBD1|few
TGTGCCAGCAGCAAAGAGGGACAGGTGAAGAGCTACACCTTC
CASSKEGQVKSYTF
>TRBV9|TRBJ1-4|-|-
TGTGCCAGCAGCGTAGAGCTTCGTGGAAAACTGTTTTTT
CASSVELRGKLFF
>TRBV7-2|TRBJ1-2|-|few
TGTGCCAGCAGCTTAGACAGGGCGACCGGCTACACCTTC
CASSLDRATGYTF
>TRBV27|TRBJ1-1|TRBD1|few
TGTGCCAGCAGCCCGGCGGGACAGGGAGGGCCGAACACTGAAGCTTTCTTT
CASSPAGQGGPNTEAFF
>TRBV5-4|TRBJ1-1|-|-
TGTGCCAGCAGCTTGAATACTGAAGCTTTCTTT
CASSLNTEAFF
>TRBV10-3|TRBJ2-1|-|-
TGTGCCATCAGTAAAACAAACAATGAGCAGTTCTTC
CAISKTNNEQFF
>TRBV19|TRBJ1-4|TRBD1|-
TGTGCCAGTAGGGGGACAGGGGTGGTGAATGAAAAACTGTTTTTT
CASRGTGVVNEKLFF